Listed below are T cell receptor beta chains from one sample, sequenced in a study of T cell repertoires in cytomegalovirus infection. Antigen specificity for these receptors is unknown. TCRdb re-called the reads through MiXCR, storing one row per CDR3 protein. The sample includes approximately 910,000 distinct CDR3 sequences, around a third of them seen just once. Sample: cultured CD8+ T cells from PBMCs, taken from culture after CMV antigen stimulation. The receptors derive from a human donor in good health (CMV status not recorded). Some clones in this sample may be carry-over from other donors' samples. Each CDR3 is given with its conserved first and last residue. Fields, in order: J gene, V gene, D gene, clone size, CDR3 DNA, CDR3 protein. A D gene is named only where the DNA matches it firmly. Part of the rows lack a size; the others show once, few, many or a class for expanded clones.

TRBJ2-1 | TRBV12-3/TRBV12-4 | TRBD1 | few | TGTGCCATCACGGACAGGGCTTCCTACAATGAGCAGTTCTTC | CAITDRASYNEQFF
TRBJ2-2 | TRBV10-3 | - | - | TGTGCCATCATCGATACTCCCGGTCCGGCGAGGGACACCGGGGAGCTGTTTTTT | CAIIDTPGPARDTGELFF
TRBJ2-3 | TRBV27 | TRBD2 | few | TGTGCCAGCAGTTTCCGGGGGGGGCGCGATACGCAGTATTTT | CASSFRGGRDTQYF
TRBJ2-7 | TRBV19 | TRBD2 | - | TGTGCCAGTAGTATTTACGGGGGGAACGACGAGCAGTACTTC | CASSIYGGNDEQYF
TRBJ2-7 | TRBV12-3/TRBV12-4 | TRBD1 | few | TGTGCCAGCACCTCCGGGAGAGCGGACAGGGGTTACGAGCAGTACTTC | CASTSGRADRGYEQYF
TRBJ2-3 | TRBV6-5 | - | - | TGTGCCAGCAGCTCCCTAGCCATGCGGGGAGATACGCAGTATTTT | CASSSLAMRGDTQYF
TRBJ1-4 | TRBV6-6 | - | - | TGTGCCAGCAGGGGGAGTGAAAAACTGTTTTTT | CASRGSEKLFF
TRBJ2-3 | TRBV7-2 | - | many | TGTGCCAGCAGGGGGTCAAGCACAGATACGCAGTATTTT | CASRGSSTDTQYF
TRBJ2-6 | TRBV6-2/TRBV6-3 | - | - | TGTGCCAGCAGTTACTGGGATATCGTCTCTTGGGCCAACGTCCTGACTTTC | CASSYWDIVSWANVLTF
TRBJ2-2 | TRBV28 | - | - | TGTGCCAGCATTAAGTATGAGACTATGATAAACACCGGGGAGCTGTTTTTT | CASIKYETMINTGELFF
TRBJ2-7 | TRBV6-6 | TRBD1 | - | TGTGCCAGCAGCCCTGACAGGGTAAACGAGCAGTACTTC | CASSPDRVNEQYF
TRBJ2-3 | TRBV6-6 | - | - | TGTGCCAGCAGTGACTCAAGCTACACAGATACGCAGTATTTT | CASSDSSYTDTQYF
TRBJ2-1 | TRBV27 | - | many | TGTGCCAGCAGTGTGGTAGGCCTCACCTACAATGAGCAGTTCTTC | CASSVVGLTYNEQFF
TRBJ1-2 | TRBV7-8 | - | few | TGTGCCAGCAGCTTAAGGTGGACGGACCTTTATGGCTACACCTTC | CASSLRWTDLYGYTF
TRBJ2-5 | TRBV25-1 | - | - | TGTGCCAGCAGTGACCCGACAGAGGCGTTGGAGACCCAGTACTTC | CASSDPTEALETQYF
TRBJ1-2 | TRBV29-1 | - | - | TGCAGCGCTCAACCAACGGACAGTGGCTACACCTTC | CSAQPTDSGYTF
TRBJ2-3 | TRBV15 | TRBD2 | - | TGTGCCACCAGCAGTTCCGGGACTAGCAGCACAGATACGCAGTATTTT | CATSSSGTSSTDTQYF
TRBJ2-5 | TRBV2 | - | few | TGTGCCAGCAGTGAACTCTGGGGGGCGCGGGAGACCCAGTACTTC | CASSELWGARETQYF
TRBJ2-2 | TRBV7-6 | TRBD1 | many | TGTGCCACCCGCACCGGGACAGGGGGATCCGGGGAGCTGTTTTTT | CATRTGTGGSGELFF
TRBJ2-7 | TRBV27 | TRBD2 | - | TGTGCCAGCAGCCAGAGGACTAGCTACGAGCAGTACTTC | CASSQRTSYEQYF
TRBJ2-3 | TRBV7-3 | - | - | TGTGCCAGCAACACCTACAAGGGCACAGATACGCAGTATTTT | CASNTYKGTDTQYF
TRBJ2-3 | TRBV6-2/TRBV6-3 | - | - | TGTGCCAGCAGTTACTCGGCCGACACAGATACGCAGTATTTT | CASSYSADTDTQYF
TRBJ1-2 | TRBV12-3/TRBV12-4 | TRBD1 | - | TGTGCCAGCAGTTTGGGGACAGGGGCACCCTATGGCCACACCTTC | CASSLGTGAPYGHTF
TRBJ1-1 | TRBV5-4 | - | few | TGTGCCAGCAGCTTGGGCAGGGAAGGAGGGGACACTGAAGCTTTCTTT | CASSLGREGGDTEAFF
TRBJ2-1 | TRBV7-2 | TRBD2 | many | TGTGCCAGCAGTCGCCGGGGGGGCGAATTCTACAATGAGCAGTTCTTC | CASSRRGGEFYNEQFF
TRBJ1-1 | TRBV20-1 | - | few | TGCAGTGCTAGAGGGGGCACTGAAGCTTTCTTT | CSARGGTEAFF
TRBJ2-1 | TRBV7-6 | - | - | TGTGCCAGCAGCTTTTTTGGGGGCGGCAGCTCCTACAATGAGCAGTTCTTC | CASSFFGGGSSYNEQFF
TRBJ2-1 | TRBV14 | - | - | TGTGCCAGCAGCCAAGTTTCCGCGACTAACGATGAGCAGTTCTTC | CASSQVSATNDEQFF
TRBJ1-6 | TRBV19 | - | - | TGTGCCAGTAGTACACAGCGGACTCCCAGTGGGCTCCACTTT | CASSTQRTPSGLHF
TRBJ1-2 | TRBV6-5 | - | few | TGTGCCAGCAGTTTTTCCCCCGGGGGAAAAAACCAGAATGGCTACACCTTC | CASSFSPGGKNQNGYTF
TRBJ1-4 | TRBV6-2/TRBV6-3 | - | - | TGTGCCAGCAGTTACTCGGGGGCCCTCCGGGGAAAACTGTTTTTT | CASSYSGALRGKLFF
TRBJ2-5 | TRBV27 | TRBD2 | - | TGTGCCAACAGTTTCGCGGGGGGATGGCAAGAGACCCAGTACTTC | CANSFAGGWQETQYF
TRBJ1-2 | TRBV15 | - | - | TGTGCCACCAGCAGAGATTGGGGTAGTAGGGCTGGCTACACCTTC | CATSRDWGSRAGYTF
TRBJ1-5 | TRBV6-5 | - | - | TGTGCCAGCAGACCTCAGGGTAGAGGTCAGCCCCAGCATTTT | CASRPQGRGQPQHF
TRBJ2-1 | TRBV10-3 | TRBD1 | - | TGTGCCATCAGTGAGGGTAAGGGGGCTGCCTACAATGAGCAGTTCTTC | CAISEGKGAAYNEQFF
TRBJ1-1 | TRBV19 | TRBD1 | - | TGTGCCAGTAGTCCACCTTACAGGGGGCATAACACTGAAGCTTTCTTT | CASSPPYRGHNTEAFF
TRBJ1-3 | TRBV29-1 | - | - | TGCAGCACCCTCCCCGTGTGGTCTGGAAACACCATATATTTT | CSTLPVWSGNTIYF
TRBJ1-5 | TRBV20-1 | - | - | TGCAGTGCTAGAGAAGTATTCGGAGACAGTCAGCCCCAGCATTTT | CSAREVFGDSQPQHF
TRBJ1-1 | TRBV19 | - | - | TGTGCCAGTAGTATAGGCCGGAGGGGAGCTTTCTTT | CASSIGRRGAFF
TRBJ1-2 | TRBV6-2/TRBV6-3 | - | few | TGTGCCAGCAGCACACACAGGGCGGATGGCTACACCTTC | CASSTHRADGYTF